This section outlines one T cell receptor beta chain sequence together with its context. Its antigen remains unknown. The sample belongs to a study of blood T cells in healthy people across ages. Study results and caveats: Investigators treated diversity estimates from one million T cells as underestimates.

Together with a sample-barcoded 5' primer, a J-beta primer mix was included in a second PCR lasting roughly 6 to 12 cycles. TCRdb called the 5' RACE reads again in MiXCR, with one record for every CDR3 protein. The sample has about 1 million distinct CDR3 sequences, roughly 24% seen once. V lost 3 bases and J lost 3; bases outside the gene matches: 4. The CDR3 runs 14 residues. Germline CDR1 is DFQATT and CDR2 is SNEGSKA (reference sequence). This sample also belongs to another study, concerning T cells of mothers and their children. According to that study: Related and unrelated pairs show similar thymic shaping of TCR recombination output. The authors detected no persistent microchimeric T cell clones.

Sample: blood. The sequence was collected from a girl between 2 and 10 years old in good health. J is TRBJ2-7 and V is TRBV20-1; 11 bases fit TRBD1. In nucleotides, the CDR3 is TGCAGTGCTAGTCCCGGGACAGGGGGCTACGAGCAGTACTTC. Protein sequence: CSASPGTGGYEQYF.